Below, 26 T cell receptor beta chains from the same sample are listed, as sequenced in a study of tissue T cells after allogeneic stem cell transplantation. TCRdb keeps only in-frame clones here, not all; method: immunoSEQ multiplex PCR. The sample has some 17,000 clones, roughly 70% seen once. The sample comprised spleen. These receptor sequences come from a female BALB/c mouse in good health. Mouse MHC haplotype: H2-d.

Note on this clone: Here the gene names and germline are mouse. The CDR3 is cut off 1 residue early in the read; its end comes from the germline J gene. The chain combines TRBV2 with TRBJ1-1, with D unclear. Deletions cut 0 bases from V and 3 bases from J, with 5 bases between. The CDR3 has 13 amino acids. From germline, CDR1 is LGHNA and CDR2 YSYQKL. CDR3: CASSQDGDTEVFF. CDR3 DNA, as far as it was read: TGTGCCAGCAGCCAAGACGGGGACACAGAAGTCTTC.

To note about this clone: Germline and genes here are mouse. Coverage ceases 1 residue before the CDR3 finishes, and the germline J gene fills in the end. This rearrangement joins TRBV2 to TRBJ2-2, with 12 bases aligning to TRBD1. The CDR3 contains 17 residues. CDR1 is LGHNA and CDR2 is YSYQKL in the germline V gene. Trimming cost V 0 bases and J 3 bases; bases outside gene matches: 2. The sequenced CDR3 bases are TGTGCCAGCAGCCAAGAACGGGACAGGGGGCACACCGGGCAGCTCTAC. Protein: CASSQERDRGHTGQLY. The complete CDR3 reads CASSQERDRGHTGQLYF.

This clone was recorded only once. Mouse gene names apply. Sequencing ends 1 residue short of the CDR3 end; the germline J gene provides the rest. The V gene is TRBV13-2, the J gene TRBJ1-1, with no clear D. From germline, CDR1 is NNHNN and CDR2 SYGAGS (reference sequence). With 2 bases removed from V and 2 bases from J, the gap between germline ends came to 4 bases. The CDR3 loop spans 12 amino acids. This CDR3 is CASGESNTEVFF. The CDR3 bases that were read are TGTGCCAGCGGTGAAAGCAACACAGAAGTCTTC.

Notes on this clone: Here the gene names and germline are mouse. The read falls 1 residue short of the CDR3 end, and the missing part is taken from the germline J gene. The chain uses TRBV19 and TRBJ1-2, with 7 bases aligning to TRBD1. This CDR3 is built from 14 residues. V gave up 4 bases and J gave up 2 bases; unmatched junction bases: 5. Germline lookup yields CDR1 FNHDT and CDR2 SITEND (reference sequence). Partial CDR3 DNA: TGTGCCAGCAGTTCTACAGGGGTGAACTCCGACTACACC. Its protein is CASSSTGVNSDYT. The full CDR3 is CASSSTGVNSDYTF.

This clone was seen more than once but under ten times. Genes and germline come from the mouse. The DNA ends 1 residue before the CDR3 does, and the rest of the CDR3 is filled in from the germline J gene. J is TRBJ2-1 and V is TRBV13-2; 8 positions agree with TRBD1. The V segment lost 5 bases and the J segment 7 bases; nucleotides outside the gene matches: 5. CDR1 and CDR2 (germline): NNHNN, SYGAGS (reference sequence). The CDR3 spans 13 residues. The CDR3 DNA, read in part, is TGTGCCAGCGGGCAGGGGGCGGAGGCTGAGCAGTTC. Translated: CASGQGAEAEQF. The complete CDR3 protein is CASGQGAEAEQFF.

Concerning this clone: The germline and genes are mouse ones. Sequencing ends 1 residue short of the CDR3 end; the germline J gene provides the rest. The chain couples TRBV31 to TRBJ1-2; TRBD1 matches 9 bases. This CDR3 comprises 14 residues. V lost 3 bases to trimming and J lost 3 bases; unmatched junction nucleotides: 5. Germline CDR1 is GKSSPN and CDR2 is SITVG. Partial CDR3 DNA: TGTGCCTGGAGGCGGACAGGGGTCGACTCCGACTACACC. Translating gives CAWRRTGVDSDYT. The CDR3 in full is CAWRRTGVDSDYTF.

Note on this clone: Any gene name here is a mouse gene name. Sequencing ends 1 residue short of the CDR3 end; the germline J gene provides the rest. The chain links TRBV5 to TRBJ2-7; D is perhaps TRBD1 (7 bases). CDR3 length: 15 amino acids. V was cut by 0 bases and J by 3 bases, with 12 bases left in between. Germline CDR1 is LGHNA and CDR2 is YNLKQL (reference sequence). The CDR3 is CASSQDTQGGYEQYF. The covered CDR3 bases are TGTGCCAGCAGCCAAGATACCCAGGGGGGCTATGAACAGTAC.

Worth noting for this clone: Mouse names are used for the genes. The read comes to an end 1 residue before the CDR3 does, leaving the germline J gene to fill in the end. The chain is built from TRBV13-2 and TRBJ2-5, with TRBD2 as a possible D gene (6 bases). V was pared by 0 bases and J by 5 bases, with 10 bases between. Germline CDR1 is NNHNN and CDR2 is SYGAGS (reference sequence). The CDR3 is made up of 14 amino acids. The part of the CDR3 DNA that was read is TGTGCCAGCGGTGATGCGGGGGGTAGAGACACCCAGTAC. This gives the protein CASGDAGGRDTQY. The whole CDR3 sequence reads CASGDAGGRDTQYF.

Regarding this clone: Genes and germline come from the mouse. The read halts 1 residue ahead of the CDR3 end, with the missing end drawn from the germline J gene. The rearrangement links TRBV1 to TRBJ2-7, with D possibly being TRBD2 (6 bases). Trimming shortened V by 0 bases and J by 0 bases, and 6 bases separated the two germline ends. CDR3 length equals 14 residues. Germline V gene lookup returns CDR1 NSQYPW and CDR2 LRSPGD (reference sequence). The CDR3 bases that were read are TGCACCTGCAGTGCAGATGGGGGCTCCTATGAACAGTAC. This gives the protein CTCSADGGSYEQY. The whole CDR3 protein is CTCSADGGSYEQYF.

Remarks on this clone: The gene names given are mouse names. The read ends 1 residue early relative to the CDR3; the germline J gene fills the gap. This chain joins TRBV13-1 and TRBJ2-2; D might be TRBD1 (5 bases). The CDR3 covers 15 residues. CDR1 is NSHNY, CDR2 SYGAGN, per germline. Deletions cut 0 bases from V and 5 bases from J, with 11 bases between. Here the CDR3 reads CASSDAQPGTGQLYF. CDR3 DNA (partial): TGTGCCAGCAGTGATGCCCAGCCAGGGACCGGGCAGCTCTAC.

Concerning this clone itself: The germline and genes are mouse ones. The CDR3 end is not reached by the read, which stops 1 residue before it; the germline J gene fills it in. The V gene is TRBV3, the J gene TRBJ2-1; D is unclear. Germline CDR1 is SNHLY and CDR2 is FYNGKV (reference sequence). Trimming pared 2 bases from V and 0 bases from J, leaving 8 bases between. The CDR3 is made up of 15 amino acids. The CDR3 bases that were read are TGTGCCAGCAGCTTACCGACTAGTAACTATGCTGAGCAGTTC. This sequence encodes CASSLPTSNYAEQF. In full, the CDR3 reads CASSLPTSNYAEQFF.

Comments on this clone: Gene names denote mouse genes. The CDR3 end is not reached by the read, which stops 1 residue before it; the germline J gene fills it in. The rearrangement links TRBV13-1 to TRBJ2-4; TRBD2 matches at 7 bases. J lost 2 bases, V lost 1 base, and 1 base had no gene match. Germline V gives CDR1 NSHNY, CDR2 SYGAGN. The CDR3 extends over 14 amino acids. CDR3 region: CASSDLGDQNTLYF. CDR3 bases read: TGTGCCAGCAGTGATCTGGGGGATCAAAACACCTTGTAC.

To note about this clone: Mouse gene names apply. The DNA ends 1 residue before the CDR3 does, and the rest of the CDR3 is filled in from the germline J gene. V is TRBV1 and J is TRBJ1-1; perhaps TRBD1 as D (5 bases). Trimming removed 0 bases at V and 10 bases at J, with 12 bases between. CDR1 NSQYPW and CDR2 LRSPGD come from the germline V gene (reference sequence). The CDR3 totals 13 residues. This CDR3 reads CTCSADQGGLVFF. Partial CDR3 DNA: TGCACCTGCAGTGCAGATCAGGGAGGATTAGTCTTC.

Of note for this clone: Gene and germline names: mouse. The sequenced part of the CDR3 DNA is TGTGGTGCTTTGGGGAACCAAGACACCCAGTAC. Translating it yields CGALGNQDTQY. The full CDR3 sequence reads CGALGNQDTQYF. This chain uses TRBV20 with TRBJ2-5, with D possibly being TRBD2 (5 bases). The read stops 1 residue short of the end of the CDR3; the missing end is completed from the germline J gene. This CDR3 spans 12 amino acids. The V end lost 5 bases, the J end lost 0 bases, and 6 bases lay between the germline ends. Per germline, CDR1 GFQATS and CDR2 STVNSAI.

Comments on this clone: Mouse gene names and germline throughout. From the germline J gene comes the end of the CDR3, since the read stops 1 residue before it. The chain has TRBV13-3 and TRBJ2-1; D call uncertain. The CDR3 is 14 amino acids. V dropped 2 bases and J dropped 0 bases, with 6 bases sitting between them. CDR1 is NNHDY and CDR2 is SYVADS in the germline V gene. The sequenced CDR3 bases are TGTGCCAGCAGTGAGAACTTTAACTATGCTGAGCAGTTC. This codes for CASSENFNYAEQF. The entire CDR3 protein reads CASSENFNYAEQFF.

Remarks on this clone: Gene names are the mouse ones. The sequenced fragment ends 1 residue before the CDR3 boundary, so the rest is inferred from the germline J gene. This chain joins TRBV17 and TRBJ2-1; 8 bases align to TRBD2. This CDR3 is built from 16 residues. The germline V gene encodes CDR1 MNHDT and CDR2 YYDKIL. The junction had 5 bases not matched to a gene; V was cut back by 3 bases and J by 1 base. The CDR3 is CASSSWGGKNYAEQFF. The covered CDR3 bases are TGTGCTAGCAGTAGTTGGGGGGGGAAAAACTATGCTGAGCAGTTC.

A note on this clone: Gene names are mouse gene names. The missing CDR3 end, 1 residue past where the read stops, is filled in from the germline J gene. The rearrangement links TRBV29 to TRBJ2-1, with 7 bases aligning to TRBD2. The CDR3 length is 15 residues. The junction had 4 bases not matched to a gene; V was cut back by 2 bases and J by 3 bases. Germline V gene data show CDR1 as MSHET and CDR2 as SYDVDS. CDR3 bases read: TGTGCTAGCAGTTTACGTCTGGGGGTCTATGCTGAGCAGTTC. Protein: CASSLRLGVYAEQF. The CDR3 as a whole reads CASSLRLGVYAEQFF.

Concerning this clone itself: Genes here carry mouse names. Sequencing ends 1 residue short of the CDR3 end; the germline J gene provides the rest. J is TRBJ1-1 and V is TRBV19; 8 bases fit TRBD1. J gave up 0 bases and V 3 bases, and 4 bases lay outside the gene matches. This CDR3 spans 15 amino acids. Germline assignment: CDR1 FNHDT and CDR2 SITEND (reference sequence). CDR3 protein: CASSTDRASNTEVFF. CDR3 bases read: TGTGCCAGCAGTACGGACAGGGCCTCAAACACAGAAGTCTTC. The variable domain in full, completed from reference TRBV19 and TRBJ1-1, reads GGIITQTPKFLIGQEGQKLTLKCQQNFNHDTMYWYRQDSGKGLRLIYYSITENDLQKGDLSEGYDASREKKSSFSLTVTSAQKNEMAVFLCASSTDRASNTEVFFGKGTRLTVV.

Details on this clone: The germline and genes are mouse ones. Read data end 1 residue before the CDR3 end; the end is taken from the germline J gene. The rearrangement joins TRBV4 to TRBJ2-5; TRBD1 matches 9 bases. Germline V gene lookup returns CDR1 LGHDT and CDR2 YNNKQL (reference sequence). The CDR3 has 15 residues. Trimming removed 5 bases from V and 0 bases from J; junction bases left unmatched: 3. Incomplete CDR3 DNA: TGTGCCAGCAGCGGGGACAGGGTTAACCAAGACACCCAGTAC. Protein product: CASSGDRVNQDTQY. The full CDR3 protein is CASSGDRVNQDTQYF.

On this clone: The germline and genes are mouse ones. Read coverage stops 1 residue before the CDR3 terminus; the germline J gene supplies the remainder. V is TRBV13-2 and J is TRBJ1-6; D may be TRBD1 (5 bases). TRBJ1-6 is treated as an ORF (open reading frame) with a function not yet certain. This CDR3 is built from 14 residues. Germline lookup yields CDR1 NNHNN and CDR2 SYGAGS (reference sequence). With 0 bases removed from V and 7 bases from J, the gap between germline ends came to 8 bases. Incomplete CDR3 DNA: TGTGCCAGCGGTGATGCAGGGAGGAATTCGCCCCTCTAC. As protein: CASGDAGRNSPLY. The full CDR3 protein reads CASGDAGRNSPLYF.

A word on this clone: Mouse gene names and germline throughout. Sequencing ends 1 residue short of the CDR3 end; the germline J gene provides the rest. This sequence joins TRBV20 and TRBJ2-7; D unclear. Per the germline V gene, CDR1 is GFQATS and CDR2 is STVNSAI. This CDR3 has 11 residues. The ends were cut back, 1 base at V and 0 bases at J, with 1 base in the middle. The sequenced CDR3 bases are TGTGGTGCTAGGGGCTCCTATGAACAGTAC. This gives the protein CGARGSYEQY. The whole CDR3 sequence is CGARGSYEQYF.

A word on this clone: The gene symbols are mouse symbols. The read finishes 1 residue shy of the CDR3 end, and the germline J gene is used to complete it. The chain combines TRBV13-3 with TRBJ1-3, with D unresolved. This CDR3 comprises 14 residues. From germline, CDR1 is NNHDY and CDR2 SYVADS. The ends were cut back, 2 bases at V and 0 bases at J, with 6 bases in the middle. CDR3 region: CASSETFSGNTLYF. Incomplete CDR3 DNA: TGTGCCAGCAGTGAGACATTTTCTGGAAATACGCTCTAT.

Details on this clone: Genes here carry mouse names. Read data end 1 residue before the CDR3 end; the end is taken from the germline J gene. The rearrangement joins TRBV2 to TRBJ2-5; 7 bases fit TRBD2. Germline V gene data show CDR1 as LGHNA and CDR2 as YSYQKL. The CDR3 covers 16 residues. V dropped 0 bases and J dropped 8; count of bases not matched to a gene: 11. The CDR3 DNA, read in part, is TGTGCCAGCAGCCAAGAGAGAGGGTGGGGGGACGGCACCCAGTAC. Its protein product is CASSQERGWGDGTQY. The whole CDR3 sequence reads CASSQERGWGDGTQYF.

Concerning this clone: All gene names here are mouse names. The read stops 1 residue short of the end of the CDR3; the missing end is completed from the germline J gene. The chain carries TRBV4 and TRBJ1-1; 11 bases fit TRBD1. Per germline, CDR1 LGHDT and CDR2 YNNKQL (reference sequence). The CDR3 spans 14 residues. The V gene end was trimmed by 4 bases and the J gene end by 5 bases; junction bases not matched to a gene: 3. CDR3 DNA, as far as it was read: TGTGCCAGCAGCTTCCGGGACAGGGGGACAGAAGTCTTC. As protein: CASSFRDRGTEVF. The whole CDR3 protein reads CASSFRDRGTEVFF.

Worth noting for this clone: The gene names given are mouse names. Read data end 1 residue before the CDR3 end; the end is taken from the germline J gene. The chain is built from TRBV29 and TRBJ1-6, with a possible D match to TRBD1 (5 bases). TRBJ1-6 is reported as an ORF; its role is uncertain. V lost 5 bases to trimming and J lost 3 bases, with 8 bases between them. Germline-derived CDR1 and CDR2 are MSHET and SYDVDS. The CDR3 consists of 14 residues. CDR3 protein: CASSTDIYNSPLYF. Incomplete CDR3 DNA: TGTGCTAGCAGTACGGACATCTATAATTCGCCCCTCTAC.

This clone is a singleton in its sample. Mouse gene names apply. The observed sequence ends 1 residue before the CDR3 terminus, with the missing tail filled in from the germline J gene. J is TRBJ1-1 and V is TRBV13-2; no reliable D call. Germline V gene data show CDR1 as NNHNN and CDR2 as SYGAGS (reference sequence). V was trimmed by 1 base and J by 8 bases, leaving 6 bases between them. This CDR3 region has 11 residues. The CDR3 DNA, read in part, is TGTGCCAGCGGTGATTTCAGGGAAGTCTTC. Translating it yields CASGDFREVF. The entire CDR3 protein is CASGDFREVFF.